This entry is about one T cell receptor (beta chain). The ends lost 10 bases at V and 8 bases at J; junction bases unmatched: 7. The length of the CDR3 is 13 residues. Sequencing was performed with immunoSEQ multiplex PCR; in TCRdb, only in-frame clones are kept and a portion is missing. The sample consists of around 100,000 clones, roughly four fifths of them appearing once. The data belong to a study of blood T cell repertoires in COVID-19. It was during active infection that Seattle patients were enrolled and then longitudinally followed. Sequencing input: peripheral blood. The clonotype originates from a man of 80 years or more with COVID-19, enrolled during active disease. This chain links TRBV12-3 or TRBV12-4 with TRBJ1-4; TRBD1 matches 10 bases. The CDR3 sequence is CATRQGAREKLFF. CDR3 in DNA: TGTGCCACGCGACAGGGGGCAAGGGAAAAACTGTTTTTT.